The rows below give T cell receptor beta chains drawn from one sample of a study of cytomegalovirus exposure and HLA in healthy donors. The assay was immunoSEQ multiplex PCR, and TCRdb's table has in-frame clones only and misses some. The table lists under 150,000 clones, 70% to 80% of them singletons. The sequenced sample consisted of PBMCs. These receptors were taken from a woman younger than 35 in good health and CMV-seronegative. Each CDR3 is given with its conserved first and last residue. D genes are given only for firm matches. Expanded clones are given a class, and other clones once, few, many or no size at all.

clone_size	v_call	j_call	d_call	cdr3_nt	cdr3_aa
.	TRBV4-1	TRBJ1-2	.	TGCGCCAGCAGCCACACGGGGGGGGTAACTTCCCGTGGCTACACCTTC	CASSHTGGVTSRGYTF
.	TRBV30	TRBJ2-2	.	TGTGCCTGGAGTGTCCTCGTCACCGGGGAGCTGTTTTTT	CAWSVLVTGELFF
.	TRBV30	TRBJ2-7	.	TGTGCCTGGAGTACCGGACAAGCCTACGAGCAGTACTTC	CAWSTGQAYEQYF
.	TRBV5-1	TRBJ1-6	.	TGCGCCAGCAGCTTGGGCCACAGGATAACGAATTCACCCCTCCACTTT	CASSLGHRITNSPLHF
.	TRBV9	TRBJ1-3	.	TGTGCCAGCAGCGGGCGGGGCTTTGGAAACACCATATATTTT	CASSGRGFGNTIYF
few	TRBV30	TRBJ1-1	.	TGTGCCTGGAGTATGGGTACAGGACTAAACACTGAAGCTTTCTTT	CAWSMGTGLNTEAFF
few	TRBV7-3	TRBJ2-1	.	TGTGCCAGCAGCTTCAGGGGATCCTACAATGAGCAGTTCTTC	CASSFRGSYNEQFF
.	TRBV19	TRBJ1-5	.	TGTGCCAGTAGTATCTCGACAGTAGATCAGCCCCAGCATTTT	CASSISTVDQPQHF
.	TRBV7-6	TRBJ1-1	.	TGTGCCAGCAGCCCTATGGCAGGGGAAGGGAACACTGAAGCTTTCTTT	CASSPMAGEGNTEAFF
.	TRBV5-1	TRBJ2-1	.	TGCGCCAGCAGCTTGATTCGGGTTGAGCAGTTCTTC	CASSLIRVEQFF
.	TRBV4-1	TRBJ1-2	.	TGCGCCAGCAGCCAAGAGGTAGAAGGAGGCTATGGCTACACCTTC	CASSQEVEGGYGYTF
once	TRBV2	TRBJ1-5	.	TGTGCCAGCAGTGTCGGGAACTATCAGCCCCAGCATTTT	CASSVGNYQPQHF
few	TRBV9	TRBJ2-2	TRBD1	TGTGCCAGCAGCGACAGGGGAACTTCGAACACCGGGGAGCTGTTTTTT	CASSDRGTSNTGELFF
.	TRBV4-1	TRBJ2-1	.	TGCGCCAGCAGCCAAGGACCCACGGGTGAGCAGTTCTTC	CASSQGPTGEQFF
.	TRBV6-4	TRBJ1-2	TRBD1	TGTGCCAGCAGGAGGACAGGGAGTGATGGCTACACCTTC	CASRRTGSDGYTF
.	TRBV4-2	TRBJ2-2	TRBD2	TGTGCCAGCAGCCAAGGGATTGGACTAGCGGGGGGCGGGAACACCGGGGAGCTGTTTTTT	CASSQGIGLAGGGNTGELFF
.	TRBV2	TRBJ1-5	TRBD1	TGTGCCAGCAGCGCGGGACAGGTGGGCAATCAGCCCCAGCATTTT	CASSAGQVGNQPQHF
.	TRBV19	TRBJ1-1	TRBD1	TGTGCCAGTAGTTGGAACAGGGGCACTGAAGCTTTCTTT	CASSWNRGTEAFF
.	TRBV27	TRBJ1-4	.	TGTGCCAGCAGTTTCTATGCAACTAATGAAAAACTGTTTTTT	CASSFYATNEKLFF
.	TRBV7-2	TRBJ2-7	TRBD2	TGTGCCAGCAGCTTACTGAGAGCGGGGACCTACGAGCAGTACTTC	CASSLLRAGTYEQYF
few	TRBV6-1	TRBJ1-2	.	TGTGCCAGCAGTGAAGTCGGGGGAGGGTATGGCTACACCTTC	CASSEVGGGYGYTF